The clone carrying this T cell receptor (beta chain) has a handful of counts. Antigen: not known. The sample originates from a study of T cell repertoires in cytomegalovirus infection. Study information: Newly reported HLA-C-restricted and thoroughly characterized HLA-B-restricted CMV epitopes were employed. Based on public TCR beta signatures, there were indications of CMV infection and of a matching HLA type. Overall study results and limits: In two of eight donors, the top clonotype was HLA-C-restricted CMV-specific.

V lost 0 bases, J lost 6 bases, and 9 bases lay in between. This CDR3 is built from 14 residues. CDR1 is MNHEY and CDR2 is SMNVEV in the germline V gene (reference sequence). MiXCR, run by TCRdb on the reads, gives a single entry per CDR3 protein. The sample has some 940,000 distinct CDR3 sequences, approximately 31% seen once. This chain connects TRBV27 to TRBJ2-1; maybe TRBD1 (6 bases). This TCR derives from a human donor in good health (CMV status not recorded). Some clones in this sample may be carry-over from other donors' samples. The material sequenced was cultured CD8+ T cells from PBMCs, taken from culture after CMV antigen stimulation. CDR3 region: CASSLSLGGNEQFF. The CDR3 nucleotides are TGTGCCAGCAGTTTATCGCTAGGGGGCAATGAGCAGTTCTTC.